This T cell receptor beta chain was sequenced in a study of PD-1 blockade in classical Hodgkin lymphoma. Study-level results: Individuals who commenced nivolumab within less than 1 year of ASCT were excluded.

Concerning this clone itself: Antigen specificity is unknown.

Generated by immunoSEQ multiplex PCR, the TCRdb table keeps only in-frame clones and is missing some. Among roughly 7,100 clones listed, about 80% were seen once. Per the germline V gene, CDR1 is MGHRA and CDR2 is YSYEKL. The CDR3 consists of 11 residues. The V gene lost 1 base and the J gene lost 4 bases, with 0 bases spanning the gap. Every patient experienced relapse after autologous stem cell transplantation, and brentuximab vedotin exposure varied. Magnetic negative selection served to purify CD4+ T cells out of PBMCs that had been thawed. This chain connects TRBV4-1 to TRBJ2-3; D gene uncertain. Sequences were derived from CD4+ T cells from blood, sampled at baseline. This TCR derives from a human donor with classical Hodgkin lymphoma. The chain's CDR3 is CASSQADTQYF. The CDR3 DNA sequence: TGCGCCAGCAGCCAAGCAGATACGCAGTATTTT.